The 20 T cell receptor beta chains in this list originate from one sample, sequenced in a study of blood T cell repertoires in COVID-19. TCRdb keeps only in-frame clones here, not all; method: immunoSEQ multiplex PCR. The data contain 250,000 to 350,000 clones, 80% to 90% of them seen just once; the ten biggest clones take up around 2%. Material: PBMCs or T cells enriched from blood (not recorded which). Source of these receptors: a young woman who had recovered from COVID-19.

This clone was recorded only once. The chain combines TRBV7-6 with TRBJ2-1; perhaps TRBD2 as D (5 bases). Trimming left V 5 bases short and J 0 bases short, with 11 bases between. The V gene's germline CDR1 is SGHVS and CDR2 FNYEAQ. This CDR3 comprises 15 residues. This CDR3 is CASSPSGFSYNEQFF. CDR3 DNA: TGTGCCAGCAGCCCCAGCGGATTCTCCTACAATGAGCAGTTCTTC.

This clone was observed a few times. V and J are TRBV7-8 and TRBJ2-7; the D is unclear. The CDR3 has 13 amino acids. The V end lost 1 base, the J end lost 6 bases, and 10 bases lay between the germline ends. Germline CDR1 and CDR2: SGHVS and FQNEAQ. CDR3: CASSLVRQVEQYF. The CDR3 region has the DNA TGTGCCAGCAGCTTAGTTAGACAAGTCGAGCAGTACTTC.

The CDR3, as DNA: TGTGCCAGCAGTTTGGCCGTGGTGGGCGGCTACACCTTC. Protein product: CASSLAVVGGYTF. V gene TRBV28 combines with J gene TRBJ1-2; the D is unclear. V lost 3 bases to trimming and J lost 8 bases, with 13 bases between them. CDR1 and CDR2 (germline): MDHEN, SYDVKM. The CDR3 consists of 13 residues.

The rearrangement joins TRBV6-5 to TRBJ1-2; D gene unclear. This CDR3 contains 13 residues. V shed 5 bases and J shed 4 bases, with 11 bases lying between them. Germline V CDR1 and CDR2: MNHEY, SVGAGI. The CDR3 loop is CASSRASRYGYTF. The DNA of the CDR3 is TGTGCCAGCAGTCGAGCTTCGCGCTATGGCTACACCTTC.

The chain combines TRBV4-2 with TRBJ1-1; possibly TRBD1 for D (6 bases). The CDR3 spans 15 residues. Germline CDR1 is LGHNA and CDR2 is YNFKEQ. The ends were cut back, 0 bases at V and 3 bases at J, with 11 bases in the middle. In DNA, the CDR3 is TGTGCCAGCAGCCAAGATCCGAGACAGGACACTGAAGCTTTCTTT. Amino acids: CASSQDPRQDTEAFF.

V usage is TRBV6-5 and J usage is TRBJ1-2; D unclear. The CDR3 consists of 16 residues. Germline loops: CDR1 MNHEY, CDR2 SVGAGI. Trimming cost V 3 bases and J 2 bases, with 16 bases left between them. The CDR3 region is CASSYEPWAGNYGYTF. The DNA for the CDR3 is TGTGCCAGCAGTTATGAGCCTTGGGCGGGGAACTATGGCTACACCTTC.

This clone was seen once. J is TRBJ1-6 and V is TRBV27, with no clear D. V was cut by 4 bases and J by 0 bases, with 7 bases left in between. Germline loops: CDR1 MNHEY, CDR2 SMNVEV (reference sequence). This CDR3 comprises 15 residues. CDR3 sequence reads: CASSSVFSYNSPLHF. CDR3 in DNA: TGTGCCAGCAGTTCGGTGTTCTCCTATAATTCACCCCTCCACTTT.

This chain links TRBV7-9 with TRBJ2-1; TRBD1 aligns across 10 bases. CDR1 and CDR2 (germline): SEHNR, FQNEAQ (reference sequence). The V and J ends lost 7 bases and 2 bases, in that order; junction bases with no gene match: 11. CDR3 length equals 17 residues. The chain's CDR3 is CASTPLAGTGAYNEQFF. DNA of the CDR3: TGTGCCAGCACCCCCCTCGCCGGGACAGGGGCCTACAATGAGCAGTTCTTC.

The chain couples TRBV11-1 to TRBJ2-1; 13 bases map to TRBD2. CDR1 and CDR2 from the germline V gene are SGHAT and FQDESV (reference sequence). This CDR3 contains 16 residues. The V and J ends lost 5 bases and 7 bases, in that order; junction bases with no gene match: 8. The CDR3 nucleotides read TGTGCCAGCAGCCCCGACACTAGCGGGGGGGCAAATGAGCAGTTCTTC. As protein: CASSPDTSGGANEQFF.

J is TRBJ1-1 and V is TRBV28, with 7 bases fitting TRBD1. Germline V CDR1 and CDR2: MDHEN, SYDVKM. The CDR3 spans 15 residues. V was clipped by 5 bases and J by 6 bases; unmatched bases: 12. This chain's CDR3 is CASSSTGVGVAEAFF. DNA of the CDR3: TGTGCCAGCAGTAGTACAGGGGTCGGTGTCGCTGAAGCTTTCTTT.

V and J are TRBV27 and TRBJ1-5; the match to TRBD1 covers 8 bases. The CDR3 runs 14 residues. Germline loops: CDR1 MNHEY, CDR2 SMNVEV (reference sequence). Trimming removed 3 bases from V and 5 bases from J; junction bases left unmatched: 3. This CDR3 is CASSFRQGYQPQHF. CDR3 coding DNA: TGTGCCAGCAGTTTCAGACAGGGGTATCAGCCCCAGCATTTT.

This clone was recorded a few times. This chain connects TRBV5-1 to TRBJ2-7; D is perhaps TRBD2 (5 bases). The V gene's germline CDR1 is SGHRS and CDR2 YFSETQ. The CDR3 contains 19 residues. V was trimmed by 0 bases and J by 5 bases, leaving 27 bases between them. CDR3 residues: CASSLASVLGTRGFDEQYF. In nucleotides, the CDR3 is TGCGCCAGCAGCTTGGCATCCGTCTTAGGAACACGGGGTTTCGACGAGCAGTACTTC.

This sequence joins TRBV28 and TRBJ1-1; no clear D. The CDR3 runs to 12 residues. The germline CDR1 and CDR2 sequences are MDHEN and SYDVKM. V dropped 4 bases and J dropped 10 bases, with 13 bases sitting between them. The DNA for the CDR3 is TGTGCCAGCAGTTCCATCCGCGATCGAGCTTTCTTT. Its protein is CASSSIRDRAFF.

The V and J genes are TRBV28 and TRBJ1-2; D is unresolved. V was trimmed by 7 bases and J by 6 bases, leaving 27 bases between them. Looked up from germline, CDR1 is MDHEN and CDR2 is SYDVKM. The CDR3 is 17 residues long. Here the CDR3 DNA reads TGTGCCAGCACCACCCACGAAGGGCCAGGAAGACTAAATGGCTACACCTTC. It yields the protein CASTTHEGPGRLNGYTF.

V and J are TRBV28 and TRBJ1-4, with TRBD1 identical over 10 bases. Germline lookup yields CDR1 MDHEN and CDR2 SYDVKM. The J segment lost 8 bases and the V segment lost 6 bases, leaving 15 bases of the junction unmatched. CDR3 length: 17 amino acids. Here the CDR3 reads CASSDRDRGSLGEKLFF. In DNA form, the CDR3 reads TGTGCCAGCAGCGATCGGGACAGGGGCTCCCTTGGGGAAAAACTGTTTTTT.

The rearrangement uses TRBV27 and TRBJ2-1; weak D call: TRBD2 (6 bases). V was cut by 2 bases and J by 5 bases, with 16 bases left in between. The CDR3 consists of 16 residues. CDR1 MNHEY and CDR2 SMNVEV come from the germline V gene (reference sequence). The CDR3 bases are TGTGCCAGCAGTTTAGCCCCGGGAGTCCTAAACAATGAGCAGTTCTTC. Protein sequence: CASSLAPGVLNNEQFF.

The chain has TRBV7-2 and TRBJ2-7, with 8 bases fitting TRBD2. This CDR3 region has 17 residues. Looked up from germline, CDR1 is SGHTA and CDR2 is FQGNSA. V lost 0 bases, J lost 0 bases, and 7 bases stayed unmatched. The DNA for the CDR3 is TGTGCCAGCAGCTTAGCGCGGGGCGGGGGGAACTCCTACGAGCAGTACTTC. Translated, it gives CASSLARGGGNSYEQYF.

The chain links TRBV29-1 to TRBJ1-1, with 10 nucleotides matching TRBD1. J lost 1 base, V lost 8 bases, and 7 bases had no gene match. The CDR3 sequence is 14 residues long. CDR1 is SQVTM, CDR2 ANQGSEA, per germline. CDR3 sequence (DNA): TGCAGCTCAGCCGGGACAGGGGAGAACACTGAAGCTTTCTTT. Residues: CSSAGTGENTEAFF. Variable domain in full (rest from reference TRBV29-1 and TRBJ1-1): SAVISQKPSRDICQRGTSLTIQCQVDSQVTMMFWYRQQPGQSLTLIATANQGSEATYESGFVIDKFPISRPNLTFSTLTVSNMSPEDSSIYLCSSAGTGENTEAFFGQGTRLTVV.

V is TRBV7-3 and J is TRBJ2-1; TRBD2 matches 8 bases. This CDR3 is 15 amino acids long. Germline V gene sequence: CDR1 SGHTA, CDR2 FQGTGA. J lost 9 bases, V lost 5 bases, and 12 bases had no gene match. DNA for the CDR3: TGTGCCAGCAGCCCTCGGACTAGCTCAGACGCTGAGCAGTTCTTC. Its translation is CASSPRTSSDAEQFF. Filled out from reference TRBV7-3 and TRBJ2-1, the complete variable domain reads GAGVSQTPSNKVTEKGKYVELRCDPISGHTALYWYRQSLGQGPEFLIYFQGTGAADDSGLPNDRFFAVRPEGSVSTLKIQRTERGDSAVYLCASSPRTSSDAEQFFGPGTRLTVL.

This clone was seen just once. The V and J genes are TRBV7-2 and TRBJ1-5; D is unresolved. Trimming took 1 base from V and 10 from J, leaving 11 bases between them. There are 13 residues in the CDR3. Germline loops: CDR1 SGHTA, CDR2 FQGNSA. Here the CDR3 reads CASSLDFGQPQHF. DNA of the CDR3: TGTGCCAGCAGCTTAGATTTTGGGCAACCCCAGCATTTT.